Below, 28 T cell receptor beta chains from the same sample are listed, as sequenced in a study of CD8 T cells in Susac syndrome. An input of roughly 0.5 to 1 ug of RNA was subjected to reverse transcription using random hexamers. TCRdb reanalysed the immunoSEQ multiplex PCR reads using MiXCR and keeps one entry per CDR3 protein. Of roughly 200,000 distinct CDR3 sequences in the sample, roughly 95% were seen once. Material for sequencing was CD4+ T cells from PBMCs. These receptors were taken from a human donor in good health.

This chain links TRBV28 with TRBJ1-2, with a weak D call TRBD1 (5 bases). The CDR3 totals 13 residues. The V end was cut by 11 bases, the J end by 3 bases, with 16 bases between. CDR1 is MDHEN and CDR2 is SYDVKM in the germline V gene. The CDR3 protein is CALSRDTDYGYTF. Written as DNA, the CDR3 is TGTGCCCTATCCAGGGATACCGACTATGGCTACACCTTC.

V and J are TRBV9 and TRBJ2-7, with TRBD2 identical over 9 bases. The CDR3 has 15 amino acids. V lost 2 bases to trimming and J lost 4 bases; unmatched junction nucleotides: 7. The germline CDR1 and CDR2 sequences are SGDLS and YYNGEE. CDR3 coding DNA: TGTGCCAGCAGCGTGACTAGCGGATTTGGGTACGAGCAGTACTTC. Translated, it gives CASSVTSGFGYEQYF.

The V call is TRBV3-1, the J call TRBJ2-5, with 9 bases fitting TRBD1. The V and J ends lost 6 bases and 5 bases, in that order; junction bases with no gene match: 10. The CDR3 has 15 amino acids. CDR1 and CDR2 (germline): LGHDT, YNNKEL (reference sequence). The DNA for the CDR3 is TGTGCCAGCAGATTCCCGGGACAGGGAGGGGAGACCCAGTACTTC. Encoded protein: CASRFPGQGGETQYF.

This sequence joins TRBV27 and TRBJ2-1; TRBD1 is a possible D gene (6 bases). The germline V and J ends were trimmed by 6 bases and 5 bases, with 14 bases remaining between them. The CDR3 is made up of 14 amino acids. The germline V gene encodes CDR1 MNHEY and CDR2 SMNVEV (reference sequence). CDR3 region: CASRVEAGDNEQFF. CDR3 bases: TGTGCCAGCAGAGTTGAAGCAGGGGACAATGAGCAGTTCTTC.

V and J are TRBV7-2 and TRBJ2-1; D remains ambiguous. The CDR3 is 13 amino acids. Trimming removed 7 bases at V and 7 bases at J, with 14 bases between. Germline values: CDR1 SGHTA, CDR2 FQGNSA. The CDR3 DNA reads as TGTGCCAGCATACCTCCTATGTCGAATGAGCAGTTCTTC. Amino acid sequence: CASIPPMSNEQFF.

Written as DNA, the CDR3 is TGCAGTGCTAGAGATCAGCACAGATCCCAAGAGACCCAGTACTTC. Translating it yields CSARDQHRSQETQYF. This chain links TRBV20-1 with TRBJ2-5, with no clear D. The CDR3 has 15 amino acids. Germline CDR1 DFQATT, CDR2 SNEGSKA (reference sequence). Trimming removed 0 bases from V and 1 base from J, with 12 bases in between.

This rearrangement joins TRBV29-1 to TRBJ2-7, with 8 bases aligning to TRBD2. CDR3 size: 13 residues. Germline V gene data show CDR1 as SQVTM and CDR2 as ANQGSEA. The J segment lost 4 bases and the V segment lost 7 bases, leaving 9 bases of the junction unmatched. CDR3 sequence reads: CSAGQAGVYEQYF. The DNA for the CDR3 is TGCAGCGCAGGTCAAGCGGGAGTGTACGAGCAGTACTTC.

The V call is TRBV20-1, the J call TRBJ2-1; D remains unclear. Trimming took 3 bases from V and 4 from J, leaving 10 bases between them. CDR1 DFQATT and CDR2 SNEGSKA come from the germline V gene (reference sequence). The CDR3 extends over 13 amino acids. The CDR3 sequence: CSASPDWYNEQFF. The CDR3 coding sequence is TGCAGTGCTAGCCCTGACTGGTACAATGAGCAGTTCTTC.

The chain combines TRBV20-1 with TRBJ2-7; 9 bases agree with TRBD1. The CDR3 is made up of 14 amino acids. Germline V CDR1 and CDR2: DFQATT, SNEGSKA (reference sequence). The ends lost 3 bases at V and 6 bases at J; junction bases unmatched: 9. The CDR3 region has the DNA TGCAGTGCTAGTAGGGGACAGGGAGGTCTCGAGCAGTACTTC. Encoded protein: CSASRGQGGLEQYF.

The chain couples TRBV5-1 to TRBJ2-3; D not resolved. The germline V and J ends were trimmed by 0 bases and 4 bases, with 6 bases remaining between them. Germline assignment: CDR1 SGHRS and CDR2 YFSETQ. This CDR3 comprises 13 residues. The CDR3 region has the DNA TGCGCCAGCAGCTTGGAAGACCCAGATACGCAGTATTTT. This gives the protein CASSLEDPDTQYF. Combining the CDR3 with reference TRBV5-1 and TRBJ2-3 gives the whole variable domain KAGVTQTPRYLIKTRGQQVTLSCSPISGHRSVSWYQQTPGQGLQFLFEYFSETQRNKGNFPGRFSGRQFSNSRSEMNVSTLELGDSALYLCASSLEDPDTQYFGPGTRLTVL.

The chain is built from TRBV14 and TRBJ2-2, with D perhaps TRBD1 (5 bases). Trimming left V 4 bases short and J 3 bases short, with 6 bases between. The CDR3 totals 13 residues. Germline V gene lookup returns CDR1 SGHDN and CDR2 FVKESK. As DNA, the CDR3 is TGTGCCAGCAGCCCAGGGCACACCGGGGAGCTGTTTTTT. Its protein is CASSPGHTGELFF. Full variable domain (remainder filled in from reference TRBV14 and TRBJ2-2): EAGVTQFPSHSVIEKGQTVTLRCDPISGHDNLYWYRRVMGKEIKFLLHFVKESKQDESGMPNNRFLAERTGGTYSTLKVQPAELEDSGVYFCASSPGHTGELFFGEGSRLTVL.

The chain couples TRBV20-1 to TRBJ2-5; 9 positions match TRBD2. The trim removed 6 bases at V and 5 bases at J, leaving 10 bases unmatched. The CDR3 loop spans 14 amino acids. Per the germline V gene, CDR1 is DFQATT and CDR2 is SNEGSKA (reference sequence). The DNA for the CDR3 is TGCAGTGCGGAGGGTAGCGGGAGAGGGGAGACCCAGTACTTC. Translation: CSAEGSGRGETQYF.

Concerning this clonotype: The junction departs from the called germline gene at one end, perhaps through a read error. The CDR3 is CSVEGPGQGETQYF. CDR3 nucleotides: TGCAGCGTCGAAGGGCCGGGACAGGGGGAGACCCAGTACTTC. This chain links TRBV29-1 with TRBJ2-5, with TRBD1 matching over 10 bases. The CDR3 loop spans 14 amino acids. Germline CDR1 and CDR2: SQVTM and ANQGSEA.

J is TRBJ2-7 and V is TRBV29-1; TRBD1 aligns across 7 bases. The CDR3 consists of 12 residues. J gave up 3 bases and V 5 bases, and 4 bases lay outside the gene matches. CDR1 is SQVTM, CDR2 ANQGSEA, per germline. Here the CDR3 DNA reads TGCAGCGTTCGGCGGACAGGCTACGAGCAGTACTTC. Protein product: CSVRRTGYEQYF.

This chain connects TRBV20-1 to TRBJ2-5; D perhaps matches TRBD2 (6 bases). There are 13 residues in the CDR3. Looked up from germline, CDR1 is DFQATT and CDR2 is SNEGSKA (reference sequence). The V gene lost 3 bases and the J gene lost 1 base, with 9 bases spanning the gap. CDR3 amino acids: CSASWTTQETQYF. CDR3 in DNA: TGCAGTGCTAGTTGGACTACCCAAGAGACCCAGTACTTC.

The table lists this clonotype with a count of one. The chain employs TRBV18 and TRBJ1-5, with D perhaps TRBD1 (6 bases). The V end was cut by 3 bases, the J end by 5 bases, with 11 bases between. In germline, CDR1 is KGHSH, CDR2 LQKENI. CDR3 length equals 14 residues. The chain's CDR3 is CASSPAQGDQPQHF. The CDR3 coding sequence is TGTGCCAGCTCACCGGCACAGGGCGATCAGCCCCAGCATTTT.

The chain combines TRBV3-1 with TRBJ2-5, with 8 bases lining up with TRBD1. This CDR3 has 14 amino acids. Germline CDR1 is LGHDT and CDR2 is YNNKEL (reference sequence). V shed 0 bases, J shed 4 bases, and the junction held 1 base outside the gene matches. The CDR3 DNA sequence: TGTGCCAGCAGCCAAGACCAGGGGGCAGAGACCCAGTACTTC. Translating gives CASSQDQGAETQYF.

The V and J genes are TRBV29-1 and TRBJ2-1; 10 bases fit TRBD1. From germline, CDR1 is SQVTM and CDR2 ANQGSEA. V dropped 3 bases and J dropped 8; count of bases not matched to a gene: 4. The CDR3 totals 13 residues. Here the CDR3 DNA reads TGCAGCGTTGACACCGGGACAGGGGATGAGCAGTTCTTC. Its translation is CSVDTGTGDEQFF.

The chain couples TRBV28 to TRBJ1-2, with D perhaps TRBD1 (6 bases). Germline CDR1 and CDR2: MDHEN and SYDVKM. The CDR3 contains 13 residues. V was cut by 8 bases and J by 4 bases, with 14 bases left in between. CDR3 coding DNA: TGTGCCAGCTTAGACAGGTCGCCCTATGGCTACACCTTC. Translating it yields CASLDRSPYGYTF.

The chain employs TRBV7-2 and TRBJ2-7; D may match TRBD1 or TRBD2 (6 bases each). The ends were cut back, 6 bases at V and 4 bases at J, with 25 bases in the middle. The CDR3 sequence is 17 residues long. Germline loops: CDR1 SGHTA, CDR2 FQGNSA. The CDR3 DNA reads TGTGCCAGCAGGCCCCGGGGGCCCCCGAGGGGCCTATACGAGCAGTACTTC. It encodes CASRPRGPPRGLYEQYF.

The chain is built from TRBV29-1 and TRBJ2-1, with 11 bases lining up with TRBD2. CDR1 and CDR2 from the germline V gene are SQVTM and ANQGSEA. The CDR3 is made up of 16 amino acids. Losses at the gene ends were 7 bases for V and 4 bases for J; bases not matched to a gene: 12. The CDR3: CSATSGGRVEYNEQFF. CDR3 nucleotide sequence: TGCAGCGCAACTAGCGGGGGAAGGGTTGAATACAATGAGCAGTTCTTC.

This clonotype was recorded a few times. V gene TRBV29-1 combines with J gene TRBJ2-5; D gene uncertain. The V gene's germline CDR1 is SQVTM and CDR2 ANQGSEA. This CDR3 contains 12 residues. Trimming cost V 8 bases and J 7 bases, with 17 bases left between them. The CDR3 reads CSFNRQPGTQYF. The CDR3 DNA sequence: TGCAGCTTCAACCGTCAGCCAGGGACCCAGTACTTC.

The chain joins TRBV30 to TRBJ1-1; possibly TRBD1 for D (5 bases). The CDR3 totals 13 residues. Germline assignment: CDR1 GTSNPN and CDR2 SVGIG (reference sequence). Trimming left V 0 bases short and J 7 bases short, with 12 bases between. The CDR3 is CAWSVGPGIEAFF. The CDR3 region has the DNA TGTGCCTGGAGTGTAGGCCCAGGGATTGAAGCTTTCTTT. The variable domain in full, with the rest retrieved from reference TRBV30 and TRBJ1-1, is SQTIHQWPATLVQPVGSPLSLECTVEGTSNPNLYWYRQAAGRGLQLLFYSVGIGQISSEVPQNLSASRPQDRQFILSSKKLLLSDSGFYLCAWSVGPGIEAFFGQGTRLTVV.

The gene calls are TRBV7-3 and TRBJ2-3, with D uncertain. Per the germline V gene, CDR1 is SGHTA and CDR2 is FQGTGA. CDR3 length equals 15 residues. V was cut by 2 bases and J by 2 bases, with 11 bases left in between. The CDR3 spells CASSLYARDTDTQYF. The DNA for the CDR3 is TGTGCCAGCAGCTTATATGCCAGAGACACAGATACGCAGTATTTT.

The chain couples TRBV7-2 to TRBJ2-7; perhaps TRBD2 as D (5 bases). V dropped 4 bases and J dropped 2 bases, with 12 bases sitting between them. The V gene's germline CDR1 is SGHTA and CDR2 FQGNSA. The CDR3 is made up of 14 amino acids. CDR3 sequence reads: CASSSPRETYEQYF. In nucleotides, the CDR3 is TGTGCCAGCAGCTCACCCCGGGAAACCTACGAGCAGTACTTC.

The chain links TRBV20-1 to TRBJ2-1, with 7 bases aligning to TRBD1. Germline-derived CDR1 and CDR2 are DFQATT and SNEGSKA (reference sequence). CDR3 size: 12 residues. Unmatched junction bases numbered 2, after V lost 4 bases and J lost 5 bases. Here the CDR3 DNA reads TGCAGTGCTACTGACAGGGACAATGAGCAGTTCTTC. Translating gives CSATDRDNEQFF.

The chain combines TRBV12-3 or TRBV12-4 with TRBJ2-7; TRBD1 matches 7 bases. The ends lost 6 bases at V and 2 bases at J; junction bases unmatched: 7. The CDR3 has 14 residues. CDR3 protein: CASSPTGTTYEQYF. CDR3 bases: TGTGCCAGCAGCCCGACAGGGACGACCTACGAGCAGTACTTC.

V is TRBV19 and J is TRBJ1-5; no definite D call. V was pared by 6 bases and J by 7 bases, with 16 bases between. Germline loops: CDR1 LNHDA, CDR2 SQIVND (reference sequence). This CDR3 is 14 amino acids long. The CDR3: CASRTEGGGQPQHF. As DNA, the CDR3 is TGTGCCAGTAGGACGGAGGGTGGAGGACAGCCCCAGCATTTT.